Listed below are T cell receptor beta chains from one sample, sequenced in a study of CD8 T cells in ankylosing spondylitis. TCRdb re-called the 5' RACE reads with MiXCR, one entry per CDR3 protein. The sample contains over 400,000 distinct CDR3 sequences, roughly 26% of which appear only once. Input material: blood, either unsorted or a sorted T cell fraction (not recorded which). The source of these receptors is a male donor with ankylosing spondylitis. CDR3s include the opening cysteine and the closing phenylalanine or tryptophan. Fields, in order: V gene, J gene, CDR3 protein.

TRBV4-1	TRBJ2-2	CASSPYFSPGGELFF
TRBV29-1	TRBJ1-4	CSVVFRDPPREKLVF
TRBV5-6	TRBJ2-4	CASSYRQELAKNIQYF
TRBV20-1	TRBJ2-3	CSATHGGGGADTQYF
TRBV7-9	TRBJ2-6	CASRGRGANVLTF
TRBV5-1	TRBJ1-2	CASRDLRQEGYTF
TRBV10-3	TRBJ1-1	CAIRQEGGETEAFF
TRBV5-1	TRBJ1-4	CASSWAGGPGEKLFF
TRBV5-1	TRBJ2-1	CASSFGLDVEQFF
TRBV3-1	TRBJ2-1	CASSQVEISYNEQFF
TRBV20-1	TRBJ1-1	CSARVGQEAEAFF
TRBV20-1	TRBJ1-4	CSASQQGEKLFF
TRBV11-2	TRBJ2-7	CASSLARFEQYF
TRBV10-3	TRBJ2-1	CAISELGGGSRQFF